The 32 T cell receptor beta chains reported below all come from one sample, sequenced in a study of cytomegalovirus exposure and HLA in healthy donors. The study ran its PCR with 60 Vbeta and 13 Jbeta primers. Measured with immunoSEQ multiplex PCR; TCRdb has only the in-frame clones, and not every one. The table records about 45,000 clones, under 60% of them present only once. Sequenced sample: PBMCs. The receptors shown here come from a man in his sixties in good health and CMV-seronegative.

This clone was recorded a few times. J is TRBJ2-7 and V is TRBV29-1; D is possibly TRBD2 (6 bases). The CDR3 is 13 amino acids. Trimming pared 4 bases from V and 5 bases from J, leaving 15 bases between. Germline V gene lookup returns CDR1 SQVTM and CDR2 ANQGSEA. The CDR3 nucleotides read TGCAGCGTTGGCTATGGGAGGAGAGACGAGCAGTACTTC. The encoded protein is CSVGYGRRDEQYF.

V gene TRBV28 combines with J gene TRBJ1-1; D is unresolved. Germline lookup yields CDR1 MDHEN and CDR2 SYDVKM. The CDR3 length is 13 residues. Trimming cost V 3 bases and J 3 bases, with 8 bases left between them. The CDR3 nucleotides are TGTGCCAGCAGTTTGGCTCAAGACACTGAAGCTTTCTTT. Residues: CASSLAQDTEAFF. Full variable domain (outside the CDR3, taken from reference TRBV28 and TRBJ1-1): DVKVTQSSRYLVKRTGEKVFLECVQDMDHENMFWYRQDPGLGLRLIYFSYDVKMKEKGDIPEGYSVSREKKERFSLILESASTNQTSMYLCASSLAQDTEAFFGQGTRLTVV.

The DNA of the CDR3 is TGTGCCACCCAGAGGGATTCTAGCACAGATACGCAGTATTTT. Translating gives CATQRDSSTDTQYF. The chain is built from TRBV10-3 and TRBJ2-3; perhaps TRBD2 as D (5 bases). The CDR3 runs to 14 residues. V was clipped by 10 bases and J by 0 bases, with 14 bases between them. CDR1 is ENHRY, CDR2 SYGVKD, per germline.

This clone was counted between two and nine times. A junction boundary mismatches the germline segment, possibly from a read error. CDR3 bases: TGTGCCAGCAGCCGTCACAAGCCAAGGCGGCGCTTC. Encoded protein: CASSRHKPRRRF. The genes are TRBV25-1 and TRBJ2-7, with D unclear. The CDR3 loop spans 12 amino acids. Germline CDR1 and CDR2: MGHDK and SYGVNS.

CDR3 sequence (DNA): TGTGCCAGCAGGCCTACCCGGGATGGGGAGCTGTTTTTT. Its translation: CASRPTRDGELFF. The J gene is TRBJ2-2, the V gene TRBV6-6, with D possibly being TRBD2 (5 bases). V was clipped by 6 bases and J by 8 bases, with 13 bases between them. Looked up from germline, CDR1 is MNHNY and CDR2 is SVGAGI (reference sequence). The CDR3 contains 13 residues.

This clone was seen only once. This chain joins TRBV5-1 and TRBJ2-6, with D hard to call. This CDR3 spans 17 amino acids. Germline values: CDR1 SGHRS, CDR2 YFSETQ. The V and J ends lost 0 bases and 0 bases respectively, with 10 bases between them. The CDR3 reads CASSLAGSSSGANVLTF. DNA of the CDR3: TGCGCCAGCAGCTTGGCCGGGTCTAGCTCTGGGGCCAACGTCCTGACTTTC.

This clone was found a few times. The rearrangement links TRBV30 to TRBJ1-3; TRBD1 matches 8 bases. The CDR3 is 16 amino acids. Germline values: CDR1 GTSNPN, CDR2 SVGIG (reference sequence). V lost 0 bases and J lost 3; bases outside the gene matches: 7. CDR3 nucleotides: TGTGCCTGGAGTGTACGCGGCAGGGGGCTTGGAAACACCATATATTTT. This codes for CAWSVRGRGLGNTIYF. The complete variable domain, with remaining parts taken from reference TRBV30 and TRBJ1-3, reads SQTIHQWPATLVQPVGSPLSLECTVEGTSNPNLYWYRQAAGRGLQLLFYSVGIGQISSEVPQNLSASRPQDRQFILSSKKLLLSDSGFYLCAWSVRGRGLGNTIYFGEGSWLTVV.

The chain carries TRBV6-5 and TRBJ2-3; D perhaps matches TRBD1 (6 bases). Trimming pared 8 bases from V and 8 bases from J, leaving 17 bases between. Per germline, CDR1 MNHEY and CDR2 SVGAGI. The CDR3 has 13 amino acids. Here the CDR3 DNA reads TGTGCCAGCCGAGGGGACAATACGGGTACGCAGTATTTT. This translates into CASRGDNTGTQYF.

This clone was detected only a few times. This rearrangement joins TRBV29-1 to TRBJ2-5, with a tentative D call TRBD1 (5 bases). The CDR3 spans 12 residues. The V end lost 5 bases, the J end lost 0 bases, and 7 bases lay between the germline ends. Germline assignment: CDR1 SQVTM and CDR2 ANQGSEA. The CDR3 bases are TGCAGCGTTACAGGAGACCAAGAGACCCAGTACTTC. This sequence encodes CSVTGDQETQYF.

V gene TRBV30 combines with J gene TRBJ2-7, with 10 bases matching TRBD2. V shed 0 bases and J 4 bases; nucleotides not matched to a gene: 3. The length of the CDR3 is 14 residues. Looked up from germline, CDR1 is GTSNPN and CDR2 is SVGIG (reference sequence). CDR3 DNA sequence: TGTGCCTGGAGTGTGGGACTAGCGCATTACGAGCAGTACTTC. Residues: CAWSVGLAHYEQYF.

CDR3 protein: CASSLGQATDTQYF. The CDR3 DNA reads TGCGCCAGCAGCCTGGGACAGGCCACAGATACGCAGTATTTT. The chain couples TRBV5-1 to TRBJ2-3; 8 nucleotides align to TRBD1. With V trimmed by 4 bases and J by 2 bases, 3 bases remained unmatched. CDR3 size: 14 residues. Germline CDR1 is SGHRS and CDR2 is YFSETQ.

This clone was observed a few times. The rearrangement links TRBV9 to TRBJ2-2; 8 bases line up with TRBD1. Germline values: CDR1 SGDLS, CDR2 YYNGEE. There are 12 residues in the CDR3. V was clipped by 7 bases and J by 7 bases; unmatched bases: 3. For the CDR3, the DNA is TGTGCCAGCGACAGGGGCGTCGGGGAGCTGTTTTTT. Its translation is CASDRGVGELFF.

This clone turned up a few times. The rearrangement uses TRBV5-1 and TRBJ1-4; maybe TRBD1 (6 bases). Germline V gene sequence: CDR1 SGHRS, CDR2 YFSETQ. CDR3 length equals 16 residues. Between the trimmed V and J ends, which lost 1 base and 8 bases, there was a span of 18 bases. This chain's CDR3 is CASSLRAQGSQEKLFF. The DNA of the CDR3 is TGCGCCAGCAGCTTGAGGGCGCAGGGGTCTCAGGAAAAACTGTTTTTT.

The V gene is TRBV15, the J gene TRBJ2-7, with D unclear. The CDR3 is 13 amino acids. The germline V gene encodes CDR1 LNHNV and CDR2 YYDKDF (reference sequence). Trimming pared 5 bases from V and 0 bases from J, leaving 8 bases between. The CDR3 DNA is TGTGCCACCAGCGACGGAGCCTCCTACGAGCAGTACTTC. Protein product: CATSDGASYEQYF.

The CDR3 DNA follows: TGTGCCAGTAGCGACCCGGGACTAGCGAATGAGCAGTTCTTC. This sequence encodes CASSDPGLANEQFF. The rearrangement joins TRBV19 to TRBJ2-1; 10 nucleotides agree with TRBD2. The germline V gene encodes CDR1 LNHDA and CDR2 SQIVND (reference sequence). Trimming took 6 bases from V and 7 from J; bases not matched to a gene: 6. This CDR3 spans 14 amino acids.

This clone was observed a handful of times. V gene TRBV18 combines with J gene TRBJ1-2; a weak D match, TRBD1 (6 bases). Germline values: CDR1 KGHSH, CDR2 LQKENI. The CDR3 extends over 14 amino acids. V shed 3 bases and J shed 4 bases, with 12 bases lying between them. Here the CDR3 DNA reads TGTGCCAGCTCACCCTCGGGACATCTCTATGGCTACACCTTC. Translating it yields CASSPSGHLYGYTF.

J is TRBJ1-2 and V is TRBV5-1; D possibly corresponds to TRBD1 (6 bases). The CDR3 consists of 12 residues. V lost 6 bases and J lost 11, with 17 bases in between. The V gene's germline CDR1 is SGHRS and CDR2 YFSETQ. CDR3 residues: CASTLNEDSYTF. The CDR3 coding sequence is TGCGCCAGCACCCTAAACGAGGACAGTTACACCTTC.

J is TRBJ2-7 and V is TRBV5-1; the D is unclear. The CDR3 has 14 residues. V dropped 1 base and J dropped 1 base, with 9 bases sitting between them. CDR1 and CDR2 from the germline V gene are SGHRS and YFSETQ. The CDR3 nucleotides read TGCGCCAGCAGCTTGTCTATCTATTCCTACGAGCAGTACTTC. It is translated as CASSLSIYSYEQYF.

The rearrangement joins TRBV30 to TRBJ1-2, with D uncertain. CDR3 length: 13 amino acids. The germline V gene has CDR1 GTSNPN and CDR2 SVGIG (reference sequence). Trimming pared 8 bases from V and 8 bases from J, leaving 21 bases between. CDR3 nucleotide sequence: TGTGCCGCGGAGGGATCGGCAGGTCGCGGCTACACCTTC. Amino acid sequence: CAAEGSAGRGYTF.

This chain uses TRBV10-1 with TRBJ2-7; no firm D call. There are 14 residues in the CDR3. Germline V CDR1 and CDR2: WNHNN, SYGVQD (reference sequence). The V and J ends lost 2 bases and 3 bases respectively, with 11 bases between them. The chain's CDR3 is CASSETEKRYEQYF. The CDR3 DNA reads as TGCGCCAGCAGTGAGACCGAAAAGCGCTACGAGCAGTACTTC.

V is TRBV6-1 and J is TRBJ2-7, with D perhaps matching TRBD1 (5 bases). CDR3 length equals 15 residues. V lost 4 bases to trimming and J lost 0 bases, with 13 bases between them. Germline-derived CDR1 and CDR2 are MNHNS and SASEGT. The CDR3 loop is CASSVIGQSSYEQYF. In nucleotides, the CDR3 is TGTGCCAGCAGTGTCATCGGACAAAGCTCCTACGAGCAGTACTTC.

This sequence joins TRBV19 and TRBJ1-5, with 8 positions matching TRBD1. V was clipped by 1 base and J by 4 bases; unmatched bases: 0. This CDR3 comprises 14 residues. The V gene's germline CDR1 is LNHDA and CDR2 SQIVND (reference sequence). The CDR3 nucleotides read TGTGCCAGTAGTATAGGACAGGGGAATCAGCCCCAGCATTTT. This sequence encodes CASSIGQGNQPQHF.

This chain connects TRBV4-2 to TRBJ1-5; the D is unclear. Trimming removed 4 bases at V and 2 bases at J, with 12 bases between. The CDR3 extends over 15 amino acids. In germline, CDR1 is LGHNA, CDR2 YNFKEQ. In DNA form, the CDR3 reads TGTGCCAGCAGCCGCGAGGAGAGGGGCAATCAGCCCCAGCATTTT. Protein product: CASSREERGNQPQHF.

The rearrangement uses TRBV5-1 and TRBJ1-2; D ambiguous. This CDR3 is 12 amino acids long. The V gene's germline CDR1 is SGHRS and CDR2 YFSETQ. V lost 1 base, J lost 8 bases, and 9 bases lay in between. The CDR3 region has the DNA TGCGCCAGCAGCTTGTGGGAGGGCGGCTACACCTTC. Its protein product is CASSLWEGGYTF.

The chain employs TRBV30 and TRBJ1-2, with TRBD1 matching 12 bases. J was trimmed by 8 bases and V by 5 bases; bases with no gene match: 12. Looked up from germline, CDR1 is GTSNPN and CDR2 is SVGIG (reference sequence). CDR3 length: 15 residues. The CDR3 here is CAWGGQGAGLGGYTF. CDR3 DNA sequence: TGTGCCTGGGGGGGACAGGGGGCAGGATTGGGCGGCTACACCTTC. The full variable domain, in which reference TRBV30 and TRBJ1-2 provide the parts outside the CDR3, is SQTIHQWPATLVQPVGSPLSLECTVEGTSNPNLYWYRQAAGRGLQLLFYSVGIGQISSEVPQNLSASRPQDRQFILSSKKLLLSDSGFYLCAWGGQGAGLGGYTFGSGTRLTVV.

This chain joins TRBV29-1 and TRBJ1-2; D uncertain. CDR1 SQVTM and CDR2 ANQGSEA come from the germline V gene. CDR3 length: 12 residues. Deletions cut 3 bases from V and 4 bases from J, with 9 bases between. CDR3 bases: TGCAGCGTTGATAGTGCTGTCTATGGCTACACCTTC. Its protein product is CSVDSAVYGYTF.

This clone was picked up a small number of times. The rearrangement joins TRBV30 to TRBJ2-1; 7 positions match TRBD2. The J segment lost 9 bases and the V segment lost 5 bases, leaving 13 bases of the junction unmatched. Germline loops: CDR1 GTSNPN, CDR2 SVGIG (reference sequence). CDR3 length equals 14 residues. The CDR3 reads CAWGRGGSFGEQFF. The CDR3 DNA reads as TGTGCCTGGGGTCGAGGCGGGAGCTTTGGTGAGCAGTTCTTC.

The table lists this clone with a few counts. The rearrangement uses TRBV5-8 and TRBJ1-5; D perhaps matches TRBD1 (6 bases). V was clipped by 2 bases and J by 4 bases, with 13 bases between them. CDR1 and CDR2 from the germline V gene are SGHTS and YDEGEE. This CDR3 is built from 15 residues. DNA of the CDR3: TGTGCCAGCAGCTTCAATGACAGGCAGAATCAGCCCCAGCATTTT. This codes for CASSFNDRQNQPQHF.

The genes are TRBV13 and TRBJ2-7; TRBD1 matches at 8 bases. CDR1 is PRHDT, CDR2 FYEKMQ, per germline (reference sequence). The CDR3 runs to 13 residues. With V trimmed by 5 bases and J by 6 bases, 6 bases remained unmatched. The CDR3 DNA follows: TGTGCCAGCAGCGCGGACAGGGAGATCGAGCAGTACTTC. Protein product: CASSADREIEQYF.

This chain connects TRBV27 to TRBJ1-2; possibly TRBD1 for D (6 bases). Trimming shortened V by 0 bases and J by 4 bases, and 9 bases separated the two germline ends. CDR1 and CDR2 from the germline V gene are MNHEY and SMNVEV (reference sequence). The CDR3 is made up of 14 amino acids. CDR3: CASSLSTGGYGYTF. The CDR3 DNA reads TGTGCCAGCAGTTTATCGACAGGCGGCTATGGCTACACCTTC.

The chain links TRBV5-1 to TRBJ1-1; possibly TRBD1 for D (6 bases). The CDR3 sequence is 15 residues long. Germline CDR1 is SGHRS and CDR2 is YFSETQ. Trimming took off 3 bases at V and 5 bases at J, with 17 bases between the two ends. The CDR3 DNA reads TGCGCCAGCAGCTATAATCTTATAAGGGGGACTGAAGCTTTCTTT. It codes for CASSYNLIRGTEAFF.

The chain links TRBV4-1 to TRBJ1-5; D not certain. Trimming removed 0 bases from V and 7 bases from J, with 13 bases in between. The CDR3 is 15 amino acids. Germline CDR1 reads MGHRA; CDR2 reads YSYEKL. CDR3 loop: CASSQDLGGPQPQHF. CDR3 nucleotides: TGCGCCAGCAGCCAAGATCTGGGTGGGCCACAGCCCCAGCATTTT.